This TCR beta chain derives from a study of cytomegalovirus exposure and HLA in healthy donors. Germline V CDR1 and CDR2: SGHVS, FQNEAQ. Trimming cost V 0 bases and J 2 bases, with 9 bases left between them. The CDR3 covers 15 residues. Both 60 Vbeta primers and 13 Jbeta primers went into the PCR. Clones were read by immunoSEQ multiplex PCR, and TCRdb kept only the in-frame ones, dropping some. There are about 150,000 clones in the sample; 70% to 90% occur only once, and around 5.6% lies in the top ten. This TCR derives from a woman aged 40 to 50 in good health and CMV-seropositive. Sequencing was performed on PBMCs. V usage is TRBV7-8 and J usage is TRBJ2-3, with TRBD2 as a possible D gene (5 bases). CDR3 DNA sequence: TGTGCCAGCAGCTTAGCAGCGGCGTACACAGATACGCAGTATTTT. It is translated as CASSLAAAYTDTQYF. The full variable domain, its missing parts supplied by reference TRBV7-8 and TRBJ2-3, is GAGVSQSPRYKVAKRGQDVALRCDPISGHVSLFWYQQALGQGPEFLTYFQNEAQLDKSGLPSDRFFAERPEGSVSTLKIQRTQQEDSAVYLCASSLAAAYTDTQYFGPGTRLTVL.